This T cell receptor (beta chain) was observed in a study of cytomegalovirus exposure and HLA in healthy donors. General study findings and limits: Later analysis demonstrated an association between a missense DCLRE1C variant and TCR beta V- and J-gene trimming. In an earlier analysis, about 90% or about 30%: the productive usage of most TCR beta V segments. Researchers reported in a later analysis that common viral pathogens appeared linked to several top clusters. TCR beta sequences numbering about 17,000 were associated with HLA alleles at 0.05 false discovery rate in a later analysis.

This clone was counted at least ten times. Its specificity is unknown. It was with 60 Vbeta and 13 Jbeta primers that the PCR ran. TCRdb keeps only in-frame clones here, not all; method: immunoSEQ multiplex PCR. The sample shows 170,000 or so clones, less than 85% of them seen only once. Deletions cut 4 bases from V and 6 bases from J, with 16 bases between. Germline CDR1 and CDR2: SGHDT and YYEEEE. The CDR3 is made up of 14 amino acids. Sequencing input: PBMCs. The V call is TRBV5-6, the J call TRBJ1-1, with no clear D. This sequence originates from a middle-aged man in good health and CMV-seronegative. CDR3 nucleotide sequence: TGTGCCAGCAGCATACCCAGGAAAGTGGCTGAAGCTTTCTTT. This gives the protein CASSIPRKVAEAFF.